Listed below are T cell receptor beta chains from one sample, sequenced in a study of cytomegalovirus exposure and HLA in healthy donors. This table comes from immunoSEQ multiplex PCR, and its TCRdb copy is limited to in-frame clones, with some not included. The sample has around 140,000 clones, roughly four fifths seen once; the top ten hold about 3.2%. Sequences were obtained from PBMCs. These receptors were taken from a man between 18 and 35 years old in good health and CMV-seropositive. Each CDR3 is given with its conserved first and last residue. A D gene is named only where the DNA matches it firmly. Rows give clone size only sometimes, using once, few, many, or a class for an expanded clone.

V	size	J	length	D	DNA	CDR3
TRBV29-1	.	TRBJ2-7	13	.	TGCAGCGTACGTAGACAGGACAACTACGAGCAGTACTTC	CSVRRQDNYEQYF
TRBV19	.	TRBJ2-7	15	.	TGTGCCAGTAGTATGTCTAGCTCATCGGCCTACGAGCAGTACTTC	CASSMSSSSAYEQYF
TRBV6-6	.	TRBJ2-7	14	TRBD1	TGTGCCAGCAAATCACAGGGGAGCTCCTACGAGCAGTACTTC	CASKSQGSSYEQYF
TRBV5-1	.	TRBJ1-2	14	.	TGCGCCAGCAGCGAGGGCGCGAATAACTATGGCTACACCTTC	CASSEGANNYGYTF
TRBV5-8	.	TRBJ2-2	15	.	TGTGCCAGCAGCTTGGGACAGGCCTTAAGGGGGGAGCTGTTTTTT	CASSLGQALRGELFF
TRBV5-1	.	TRBJ1-1	15	.	TGCGCCAGCAGCTTCGACAGGCCCACAAGTACTGAAGCTTTCTTT	CASSFDRPTSTEAFF
TRBV28	.	TRBJ1-2	13	.	TGTGCCAGCAGTTTTCAGGGTGACTATGGCTACACCTTC	CASSFQGDYGYTF
TRBV19	.	TRBJ2-2	16	TRBD2	TGTGCCTCCTGGGGCACTAGCGGGATGAACACCGGGGAGCTGTTTTTT	CASWGTSGMNTGELFF
TRBV7-9	.	TRBJ2-7	15	TRBD1	TGTGCCAGCAGCCCGGGGGACAGGGGTATCGGCGAGCAGTACTTC	CASSPGDRGIGEQYF
TRBV6-5	.	TRBJ1-1	13	TRBD1	TGTGCCAGCAGAAACAGGGGGAACACTGAAGCTTTCTTT	CASRNRGNTEAFF
TRBV27	.	TRBJ2-7	15	TRBD2	TGTGCCAGCAGTTTATCCCGCGGGAGCGGCTACGAGCAGTACTTC	CASSLSRGSGYEQYF
TRBV14	.	TRBJ2-5	15	.	TGTGCCAGCAGCCAAGAGAGGAGGACAGAAGAGACCCAGTACTTC	CASSQERRTEETQYF
TRBV20-1	few	TRBJ2-7	10	.	TGCAGTGTAGGGACTTACGAGCAGTACTTC	CSVGTYEQYF
TRBV9	.	TRBJ2-7	16	TRBD2	TGTGCCAGCAGCGTAGGATGGGCTAGCGGGAACTACGAGCAGTACTTC	CASSVGWASGNYEQYF
TRBV4-2	.	TRBJ2-2	16	TRBD1	TGTGCCAGCAGCCCTCCGGACAGGGGGAACACCGGGGAGCTGTTTTTT	CASSPPDRGNTGELFF
TRBV4-1	.	TRBJ2-1	16	TRBD2	TGCGCCAGCAGCCAAGAAAAACGGCTAGCGGGATTTGAGCAGTTCTTC	CASSQEKRLAGFEQFF
TRBV28	.	TRBJ2-1	13	TRBD1	TGTGCCAGCAGTTTGCACAGGGGATGGAAGCAGTTCTTC	CASSLHRGWKQFF
TRBV4-2	.	TRBJ1-1	14	.	TGTGCCAGCAGCCCGGACAGTGAGAACACTGAAGCTTCCTTT	CASSPDSENTEASF
TRBV4-1	few	TRBJ1-1	19	.	TGCGCCAGCAGCCAAGATTTTGGTAGGCTGGGCAGAACTAACACTGAAGCTTTCTTT	CASSQDFGRLGRTNTEAFF
TRBV7-9	.	TRBJ2-7	15	TRBD1	TGTGCCAGCAGCCTTAGCAACAGGGGCTTCTACGAGCAGTACTTC	CASSLSNRGFYEQYF
TRBV2	few	TRBJ2-2	14	.	TGTGCCAGCAGTTTAAACAGGGAAACCGGGGAGCTGTTTTTT	CASSLNRETGELFF
TRBV19	.	TRBJ2-5	14	.	TGTGCCAGTAGTATTTCCTCGAGGGAGGAGACCCAGTACTTC	CASSISSREETQYF
TRBV4-2	.	TRBJ1-1	15	.	TGTGCCAGCAGCCAGGAACAGGGCGATAACACTGAAGCTTTCTTT	CASSQEQGDNTEAFF
TRBV19	.	TRBJ1-5	17	TRBD1	TGTGCCAGTAGTATCGTAACAGGGGTCAGAGGCAATCAGCCCCAGCATTTT	CASSIVTGVRGNQPQHF
TRBV5-1	few	TRBJ2-1	17	.	TGCGCCAGCAGCCAGGGGAGGGCGGCAAGCTCCTACAATGAGCAGTTCTTC	CASSQGRAASSYNEQFF
TRBV6-5	.	TRBJ2-3	15	TRBD2	TGTGCCAGCAGTTACGCTAGCGGGATTCGGGATACGCAGTATTTT	CASSYASGIRDTQYF
TRBV30	.	TRBJ2-3	14	.	TGTGCCTGGGTCCCCCCACCCGGGTTAGCGGCGCAGTATTTT	CAWVPPPGLAAQYF
TRBV21-1	.	TRBJ1-2	12	.	TGCGCCAGCAACTCAGGGGCACTTGGCTACACCTTC	CASNSGALGYTF
TRBV5-1	.	TRBJ2-7	14	TRBD1	TGCGCCAGCAGCTGGGACAGGGGTCGGTACGAGCAGTACTTC	CASSWDRGRYEQYF
TRBV19	once	TRBJ2-7	14	TRBD1	TGTGCCAGTAGCTATCGGACAGGGTACAACGAGCAGTACTTC	CASSYRTGYNEQYF
TRBV28	.	TRBJ2-2	15	.	TGTGCCAGCAGACCCGGACAGTTCAGCACCGGGGAGCTGTTTTTT	CASRPGQFSTGELFF
TRBV11-2	.	TRBJ2-1	16	.	TGTGCCAGCAGCTTGAACGGGATTATGGCTAACAATGAGCAGTTCTTC	CASSLNGIMANNEQFF
TRBV5-1	.	TRBJ1-1	13	.	TGCGCCAGCAGCTTGAATTCTAACACTGAAGCTTTCTTT	CASSLNSNTEAFF
TRBV18	few	TRBJ1-1	16	.	TGTGCCAGCTCACCTTCTTTGATGGCAGAGAACACTGAAGCTTTCTTT	CASSPSLMAENTEAFF
TRBV6-1	.	TRBJ1-2	13	.	TGTGCCAGCAGTCGGACAGCTAACTATGGCTACACCTTC	CASSRTANYGYTF